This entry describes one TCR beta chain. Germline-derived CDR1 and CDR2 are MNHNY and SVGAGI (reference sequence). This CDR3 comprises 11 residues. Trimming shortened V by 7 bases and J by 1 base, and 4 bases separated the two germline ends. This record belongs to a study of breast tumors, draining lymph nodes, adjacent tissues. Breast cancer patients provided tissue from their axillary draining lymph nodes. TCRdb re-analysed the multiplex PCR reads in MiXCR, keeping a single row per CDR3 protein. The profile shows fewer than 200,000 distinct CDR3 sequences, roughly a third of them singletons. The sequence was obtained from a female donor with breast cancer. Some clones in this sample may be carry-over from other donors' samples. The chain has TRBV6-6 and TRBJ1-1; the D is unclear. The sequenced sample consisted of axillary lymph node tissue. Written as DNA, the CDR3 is TGTGCCAGCACTCAGAACACTGAAGCTTTCTTT. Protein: CASTQNTEAFF.